This T cell receptor beta chain comes out of a study of STAT3 mutations in large granular lymphocyte leukemia. The wider study: Roughly half the longitudinally sequenced T-LGLL patients had canonical STAT3 mutations. Study-wide results and caveats: A small but highly pathogenic clone may have been missed. At least one immunodominant TCR beta clonotype appeared in every T-cell large granular lymphocyte leukemia patient. All newly emerging clones after therapy were STAT3 wild type.

For this clone: The antigen remains unidentified.

Produced via immunoSEQ multiplex PCR; TCRdb's table is partial and in-frame only. The sample consists of around 1,700 clones, approximately 86% of them appearing once. The TCR sequence derives from a woman aged 40-49 years with T-cell large granular lymphocyte leukemia. Some clones in this sample may be carry-over from other donors' samples. Sequenced sample: peripheral blood mononuclear cells.

CDR3 DNA sequence: TGTGCCTGGAGTGTACCGGGCCGGAGCTCCTACGAGCAGTACTTC. It codes for CAWSVPGRSSYEQYF. The chain recombines TRBV30 with TRBJ2-7; D unclear. V was trimmed by 0 bases and J by 0 bases, leaving 12 bases between them. Germline CDR1 is GTSNPN and CDR2 is SVGIG (reference sequence). The CDR3 spans 15 residues.